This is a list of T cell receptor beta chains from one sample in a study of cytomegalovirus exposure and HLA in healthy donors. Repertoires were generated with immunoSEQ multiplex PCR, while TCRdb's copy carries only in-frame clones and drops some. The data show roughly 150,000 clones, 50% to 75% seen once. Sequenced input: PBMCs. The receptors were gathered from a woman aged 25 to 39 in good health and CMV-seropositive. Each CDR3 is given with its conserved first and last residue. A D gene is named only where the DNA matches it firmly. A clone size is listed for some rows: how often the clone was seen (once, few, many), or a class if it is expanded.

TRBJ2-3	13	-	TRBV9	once	TGTGCCAGCAGCGTTACGTACGGAGATACGCAGTATTTT	CASSVTYGDTQYF
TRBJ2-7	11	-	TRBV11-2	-	TGTGCCAGCAGCGAGCGGTACGAGCAGTACTTC	CASSERYEQYF
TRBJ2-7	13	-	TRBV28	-	TGTGCCAGCAGCAACCTCAGGGTCTACGAGCAGTACTTC	CASSNLRVYEQYF
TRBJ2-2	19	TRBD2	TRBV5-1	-	TGCGCCAGCAGCTTGGTTGGGACTAGCGGGGCTCCGAACACCGGGGAGCTGTTTTTT	CASSLVGTSGAPNTGELFF
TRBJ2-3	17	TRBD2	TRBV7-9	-	TGTGCCAGCAGCTTAGGCGGGACTAGCGGGACCACAGATACGCAGTATTTT	CASSLGGTSGTTDTQYF
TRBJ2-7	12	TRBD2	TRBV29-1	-	TGCAGCGTGAATGCGGGGGGCTACGAGCAGTACTTC	CSVNAGGYEQYF
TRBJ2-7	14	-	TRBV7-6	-	TGTGCCTGCAGCTTAGGGACAAGGGATATAGAGCAGTACTTC	CACSLGTRDIEQYF
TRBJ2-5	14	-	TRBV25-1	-	TGTGCCAGCAGTCCTTCAGGGGCTAGGGAGACCCAGTACTTC	CASSPSGARETQYF
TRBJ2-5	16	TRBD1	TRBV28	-	TGTGCCAGCAGTCCCCAGGACAGGGGGCGGGGAGAGACCCAGTACTTC	CASSPQDRGRGETQYF
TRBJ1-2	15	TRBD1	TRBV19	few	TGTGCCAGTAGTGGAAGGACAGGTGGGAGCTATGGCTACACCTTC	CASSGRTGGSYGYTF
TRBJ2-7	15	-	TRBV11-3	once	TGTGCCAGCAGCTTGCGACTGGTAGGGGACTACGAGCAGTACTTC	CASSLRLVGDYEQYF
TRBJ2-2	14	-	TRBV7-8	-	TGTGCCAGCAGCCTCAGGGTTGTCACCGGGGAGCTGTTTTTT	CASSLRVVTGELFF
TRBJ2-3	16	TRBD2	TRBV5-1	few	TGCGCCAGCAGCTACCTAGCGGGGGGACGCACAGATACGCAGTATTTT	CASSYLAGGRTDTQYF
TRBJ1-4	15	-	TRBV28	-	TGTGCCAGCAGGTACTGGGACTCCGAAAATGAAAAACTGTTTTTT	CASRYWDSENEKLFF
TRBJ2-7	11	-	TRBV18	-	TGTGCCAGCTCACTAAGGGGGGAGCAGTACTTC	CASSLRGEQYF
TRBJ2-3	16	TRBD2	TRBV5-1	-	TGCGCCAGCAGCCCCGGGACTAGCGGGGGTCTGGCTGCGCAGTATTTT	CASSPGTSGGLAAQYF
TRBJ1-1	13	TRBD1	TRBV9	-	TGTGCCAGCAGCCGGGACAGCAACACTGAAGCTTTCTTT	CASSRDSNTEAFF
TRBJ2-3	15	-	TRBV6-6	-	TGTGCCAGCAGCAGGGACTTTCGAAGCACAGATACGCAGTATTTT	CASSRDFRSTDTQYF